Listed below are T cell receptor beta chains from one sample, sequenced in a study of blood T cell repertoires in COVID-19. The data were produced by immunoSEQ multiplex PCR, yet TCRdb's version contains in-frame clones alone and is incomplete. Of a few hundred thousand clones in the sample, around 80% were seen once. Material for sequencing was peripheral blood. The receptor set was obtained from a man aged 60 to 75 with acute or convalescent COVID-19. Each CDR3 is given with its conserved first and last residue. The D gene is left open where the match is weak. Where a row states a size, it is once, few, many or the class of an expanded clone; other rows omit it.

j_call,clone_size,d_call,v_call,cdr3_nt,cdr3_aa
TRBJ1-5,NA,NA,TRBV2,TGTGCCAGCACCGGGCAGGGGAATCAGCCCCAGCATTTT,CASTGQGNQPQHF
TRBJ1-2,few,TRBD1,TRBV29-1,TGCAGCGTTGGGGGGGACAGAACTGGCTACACCTTC,CSVGGDRTGYTF
TRBJ2-1,NA,NA,TRBV12-2,TGTGCAAGTCGCCAAGGGTGGGGAGGAAATGAGCAGTTCTTC,CASRQGWGGNEQFF
TRBJ2-5,NA,NA,TRBV2,TGTGCCAGCGGTGGGGCAGTCACCCAAGAGACCCAGTACTTC,CASGGAVTQETQYF
TRBJ1-6,NA,TRBD1,TRBV14,TGTGCCAGCAGCCGCCCAGGGGGCCCCCTCCACTTT,CASSRPGGPLHF
TRBJ2-7,NA,NA,TRBV18,TGTGCCAGCTCACCACCGGCAGGGGTCGGCGAGCAGTACTTC,CASSPPAGVGEQYF
TRBJ2-1,NA,TRBD1,TRBV19,TGTGCCAGTACCCTAAGGGACAGGGGTTTCTATGAGCAGTTCTTC,CASTLRDRGFYEQFF
TRBJ2-3,NA,TRBD1,TRBV18,TGTGCCAGCTCATCAAGACAGGGAACAGATACGCAGTATTTT,CASSSRQGTDTQYF
TRBJ1-5,NA,NA,TRBV6-9,TGTGCCAGCAGACTACTCTGGGGGGGCCAGCCCCAGCATTTT,CASRLLWGGQPQHF
TRBJ2-2,NA,TRBD1,TRBV24-1,TGTGCCACCAGTGGCAGGACAGGGGAAGGGACCGGGGAGCTGTTTTTT,CATSGRTGEGTGELFF
TRBJ2-7,NA,NA,TRBV18,TGTGCCAGCTCACCAAATTCCGTTTACGAGCAGTACTTC,CASSPNSVYEQYF
TRBJ2-1,NA,NA,TRBV12-3/TRBV12-4,TGTGCCAGCACTGATCGCCGACTCAATGAGCAGTTCTTC,CASTDRRLNEQFF
TRBJ1-2,NA,NA,TRBV6-5,TGTGCCAGCAGTTACACGGATCAGGGGTTCAGGGGCTACACCTTC,CASSYTDQGFRGYTF
TRBJ1-4,NA,NA,TRBV19,TGTTTCTCTGTGCCACCTAATCAGAGGGCAGGTGATGAAAAACTGTTTTTT,CFSVPPNQRAGDEKLFF
TRBJ2-1,NA,TRBD1,TRBV5-4,TGTGCCAGCAGCTACCGGACAGGGGGCGGAAGCAATGAGCAGTTCTTC,CASSYRTGGGSNEQFF
TRBJ1-1,NA,TRBD1,TRBV28,TGTGCCAGCAGTTCGGGACAGTTCATGAACACTGAAGCTTTCTTT,CASSSGQFMNTEAFF
TRBJ1-2,NA,TRBD1,TRBV5-1,TGCGCCAGCAGCACCGGGACAGTAAATGGCTACACCTTC,CASSTGTVNGYTF
TRBJ2-1,NA,TRBD2,TRBV5-4,TGTGCCAGCAGCTTGGCCGGCCTAGCGGGGTACAATGAGCAGTTCTTC,CASSLAGLAGYNEQFF
TRBJ2-3,NA,NA,TRBV4-1,TGCGCCAGCAGCTACATGGGGGCGAGCGGATACACAGATACGCAGTATTTT,CASSYMGASGYTDTQYF
TRBJ1-5,once,NA,TRBV28,TGTGCCAGCAGTCTTATGACAGACCGCAATCAGCCCCAGCATTTT,CASSLMTDRNQPQHF
TRBJ1-3,NA,TRBD1,TRBV4-3,TGCGCCAGCAGCCAGCAGACAGGGCGGTGGTCTGGAAACACCATATATTTT,CASSQQTGRWSGNTIYF
TRBJ2-2,NA,NA,TRBV5-1,TGCGCCAGCAGCTTGGATACGGGGTGGAACACCGGGGAGCTGTTTTTT,CASSLDTGWNTGELFF
TRBJ2-1,NA,TRBD2,TRBV5-8,TGTGCCAGCAGCTTGTGGGAGGGTGGCTCCTACAATGAGCAGTTCTTC,CASSLWEGGSYNEQFF
TRBJ2-7,NA,TRBD1,TRBV7-2,TGTGCCAGCAGCTTAGATCAGGGGGCCTCCTACGAGCAGTACTTC,CASSLDQGASYEQYF
TRBJ2-7,NA,NA,TRBV7-8,TGTGCCAGCAGCTTTGAGGGAGGTCGCTCCTACGAGCAGTACTTC,CASSFEGGRSYEQYF
TRBJ1-2,NA,NA,TRBV4-1,TGCGCCAGCAGCCACCCCAACTCAGGCTATGGCTACACCTTC,CASSHPNSGYGYTF
TRBJ2-1,NA,NA,TRBV29-1,TGCAGCGCATTTAACGGAGGGTCCTACAATGAGCAGTTCTTC,CSAFNGGSYNEQFF
TRBJ1-6,once,TRBD1,TRBV7-3,TGTGCCAGCAGCTTAAGAGGGGGACAGTCTAATTCACCCCTCCACTTT,CASSLRGGQSNSPLHF
TRBJ2-7,few,TRBD1,TRBV2,TGTGCCAGCTGCTGGGACAGGGGGGTCGACGAGCAGTACTTC,CASCWDRGVDEQYF